This entry concerns a single TCR beta chain. These data belong to a study of blood T cell repertoires in COVID-19. Study details: Samples of COVID-19 (acute and convalescent) were obtained from the United States, Italy and Spain.

Study processing details: For nucleated cells, counts were estimated from reference gene primer amplification. Sequenced by immunoSEQ multiplex PCR; TCRdb stores in-frame clones only, minus some. The V and J calls and clone size come from that table; D and trimming were worked out from the DNA. The data contain 250,000 to 400,000 clones, about 91% of them seen just once; the ten biggest clones take up approximately 1.8%. The V gene lost 7 bases and the J gene lost 8 bases, with 21 bases spanning the gap. The germline CDR1 and CDR2 sequences are LNHDA and SQIVND (reference sequence). This CDR3 region has 15 residues.

This clonotype was obtained from a woman in her thirties with COVID-19, enrolled during active disease. The specimen sequenced was peripheral blood. J is TRBJ1-3 and V is TRBV19; unclear D gene. CDR3 amino acids: CASIPGTVLKDTIYF. Here the CDR3 DNA reads TGTGCCAGTATTCCAGGAACAGTCCTTAAGGACACCATATATTTT. Supplemented by reference TRBV19 and TRBJ1-3, the full variable domain reads DGGITQSPKYLFRKEGQNVTLSCEQNLNHDAMYWYRQDPGQGLRLIYYSQIVNDFQKGDIAEGYSVSREKKESFPLTVTSAQKNPTAFYLCASIPGTVLKDTIYFGEGSWLTVV.